The 7 T cell receptor beta chains in this list originate from one sample, sequenced in a study of OX40 agonist ivuxolimab in advanced cancers. The data were produced by immunoSEQ multiplex PCR, yet TCRdb's version contains in-frame clones alone and is incomplete. The repertoire holds approximately 94,000 clones, with around 90% as singletons. The sample here was CD4+ or CD8+ T cells sorted from blood, taken in a trial of the OX40 agonist ivuxolimab. Receptor source: an adult with an advanced solid tumor such as melanoma, head and neck, liver or kidney cancer.

CDR3 sequence: CASRIDRGLDEQYF. The CDR3 DNA reads as TGTGCCAGCAGGATAGACAGGGGGCTCGACGAGCAGTACTTC. V is TRBV5-4 and J is TRBJ2-7; 10 bases map to TRBD1. The CDR3 has 14 residues. Trimming took 5 bases from V and 5 from J; bases not matched to a gene: 7. Germline CDR1 is SGHNT and CDR2 is YYREEE (reference sequence).

The rearrangement uses TRBV18 and TRBJ2-5; D is ambiguous. Per the germline V gene, CDR1 is KGHSH and CDR2 is LQKENI. The CDR3 runs 14 residues. V was pared by 3 bases and J by 2 bases, with 10 bases between. The CDR3 DNA reads as TGTGCCAGCTCACCGCGACAACTACAAGAGACCCAGTACTTC. Amino acid sequence: CASSPRQLQETQYF. Complete variable domain (other parts from reference TRBV18 and TRBJ2-5): NAGVMQNPRHLVRRRGQEARLRCSPMKGHSHVYWYRQLPEEGLKFMVYLQKENIIDESGMPKERFSAEFPKEGPSILRIQQVVRGDSAAYFCASSPRQLQETQYFGPGTRLLVL.

The gene calls are TRBV2 and TRBJ2-2; D uncertain. CDR1 is SNHLY and CDR2 is FYNNEI in the germline V gene. The CDR3 has 13 residues. Trimming took off 4 bases at V and 6 bases at J, with 9 bases between the two ends. Written as DNA, the CDR3 is TGTGCCAGCAGTGTAGCCCGGGCCGGGGAGCTGTTTTTT. Amino acid sequence: CASSVARAGELFF.

DNA for the CDR3: TGTGCCAGCTCACCGCCCAAGAAAGGTCTGACCGGGGAGCTGTTTTTT. This sequence encodes CASSPPKKGLTGELFF. The chain is built from TRBV18 and TRBJ2-2; D is unresolved. Germline assignment: CDR1 KGHSH and CDR2 LQKENI. The CDR3 spans 16 residues. The germline V and J ends were trimmed by 3 bases and 5 bases, with 16 bases remaining between them.

The chain couples TRBV18 to TRBJ1-5; D is perhaps TRBD1 (5 bases). CDR1 is KGHSH and CDR2 is LQKENI in the germline V gene. Trimming shortened V by 6 bases and J by 7 bases, and 16 bases separated the two germline ends. CDR3 length: 14 amino acids. The CDR3 nucleotides are TGTGCCAGCTCTCTTGGGGGGGGTGTGCAGCCCCAGCATTTT. Amino acids: CASSLGGGVQPQHF.

The gene calls are TRBV4-2 and TRBJ2-5; 7 bases align to TRBD2. V shed 0 bases and J 4 bases; nucleotides not matched to a gene: 8. This CDR3 spans 16 amino acids. Germline V gene data show CDR1 as LGHNA and CDR2 as YNFKEQ. The chain's CDR3 is CASSQDPMGGGETQYF. For the CDR3, the DNA is TGTGCCAGCAGCCAAGACCCTATGGGGGGGGGAGAGACCCAGTACTTC.

The CDR3: CASSFSRGYSNQPQHF. CDR3 nucleotides: TGTGCCAGCAGCTTCAGCAGGGGGTATAGCAATCAGCCCCAGCATTTT. This chain joins TRBV7-2 and TRBJ1-5; 7 bases match TRBD1. The length of the CDR3 is 16 residues. V shed 3 bases and J 0 bases; nucleotides not matched to a gene: 5. CDR1 SGHTA and CDR2 FQGNSA come from the germline V gene.